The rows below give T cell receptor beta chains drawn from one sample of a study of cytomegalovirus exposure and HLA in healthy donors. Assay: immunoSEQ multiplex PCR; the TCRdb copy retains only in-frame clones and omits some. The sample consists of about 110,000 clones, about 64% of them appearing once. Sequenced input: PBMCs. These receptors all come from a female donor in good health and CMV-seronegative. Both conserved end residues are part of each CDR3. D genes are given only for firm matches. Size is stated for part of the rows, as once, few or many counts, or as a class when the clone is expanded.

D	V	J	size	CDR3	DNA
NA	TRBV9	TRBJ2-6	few	CASSEMRGANVLTF	TGTGCCAGCAGCGAAATGCGGGGGGCCAACGTCCTGACTTTC
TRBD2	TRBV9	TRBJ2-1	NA	CASSVVVWGGEQFF	TGTGCCAGCAGCGTAGTTGTTTGGGGGGGTGAGCAGTTCTTC
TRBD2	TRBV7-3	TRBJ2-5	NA	CASSLLAGGKETQYF	TGTGCCAGCAGCTTACTAGCGGGAGGGAAAGAGACCCAGTACTTC
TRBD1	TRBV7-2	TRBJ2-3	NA	CASSPTRTGSDTQYF	TGTGCCAGCAGCCCCACTCGGACAGGGTCAGATACGCAGTATTTT
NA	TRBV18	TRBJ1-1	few	CASSNMNTEAFF	TGTGCCAGCTCGAACATGAACACTGAAGCTTTCTTT
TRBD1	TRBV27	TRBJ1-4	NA	CASGDRGLYQLFF	TGTGCCAGCGGGGACAGGGGGCTTTATCAACTGTTTTTT
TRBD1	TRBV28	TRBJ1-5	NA	CASKDGTGNQPQHF	TGTGCCAGCAAAGACGGGACAGGGAATCAGCCCCAGCATTTT
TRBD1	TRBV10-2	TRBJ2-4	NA	CASSDRTGVDIQYF	TGCGCCAGCAGTGACCGGACAGGGGTGGACATTCAGTACTTC
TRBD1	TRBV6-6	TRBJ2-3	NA	CASSYRTGTQYF	TGTGCCAGCAGTTACCGGACAGGGACGCAGTATTTT
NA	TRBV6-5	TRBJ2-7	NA	CASPTDYSHEQYF	TGTGCCAGCCCGACGGACTATTCACACGAGCAGTACTTC
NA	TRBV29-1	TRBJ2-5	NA	CSGLGGETQYF	TGCAGCGGACTTGGCGGGGAGACCCAGTACTTC
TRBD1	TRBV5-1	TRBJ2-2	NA	CASSLVAGGGNGELFF	TGCGCCAGCAGCTTGGTGGCAGGGGGCGGAAACGGGGAGCTGTTTTTT
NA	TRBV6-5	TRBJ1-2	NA	CASSHRTDGYTF	TGTGCCAGCAGTCACCGGACAGATGGCTACACCTTC
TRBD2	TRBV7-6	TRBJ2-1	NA	CASSQTSGLNNEQFF	TGTGCCAGCAGCCAAACTAGCGGGCTCAACAATGAGCAGTTCTTC
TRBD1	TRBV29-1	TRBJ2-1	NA	CSVEDQHRGPLYNEQFF	TGCAGCGTTGAAGATCAACACAGGGGTCCACTCTACAATGAGCAGTTCTTC
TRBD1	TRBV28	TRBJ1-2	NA	CASSFSIVDRGLGDYGYTF	TGTGCCAGCAGTTTTAGTATTGTGGACAGGGGCCTTGGGGACTATGGCTACACCTTC
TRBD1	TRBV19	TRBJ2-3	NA	CATSQGVGADTQYF	TGTGCCACCTCCCAGGGGGTGGGGGCAGATACGCAGTATTTT
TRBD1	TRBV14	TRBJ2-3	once	CASSPGDRHTDTQYF	TGTGCCAGCAGCCCCGGGGACAGACACACAGATACGCAGTATTTT
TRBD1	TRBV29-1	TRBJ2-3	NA	CSVEGQGVTDTQYF	TGCAGCGTCGAGGGACAGGGTGTGACAGATACGCAGTATTTT
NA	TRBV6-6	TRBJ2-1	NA	CASSWNYDEQFF	TGTGCCAGCAGTTGGAACTACGATGAGCAGTTCTTC
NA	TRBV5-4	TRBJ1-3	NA	CASSPPNHPDTIYF	TGTGCCAGCAGCCCACCAAACCACCCAGACACCATATATTTT
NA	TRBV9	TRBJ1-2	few	CASSSKGGYYGYTF	TGTGCCAGCAGCTCCAAAGGGGGTTACTATGGCTACACCTTC
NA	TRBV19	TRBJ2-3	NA	CASSDTGTDTQYF	TGTGCCAGTAGTGACACGGGGACAGATACGCAGTATTTT
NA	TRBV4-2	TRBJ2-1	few	CASSQEQAGRAYNEQFF	TGTGCCAGCAGCCAAGAACAAGCGGGTAGAGCCTACAATGAGCAGTTCTTC
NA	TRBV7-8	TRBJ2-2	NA	CASSLVRDTGELFF	TGTGCCAGCAGCTTAGTGAGGGACACCGGGGAGCTGTTTTTT
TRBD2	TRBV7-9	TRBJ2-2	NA	CASSLPTGGRNTGELFF	TGTGCCAGCAGCCTCCCTACGGGCGGGAGGAACACCGGGGAGCTGTTTTTT
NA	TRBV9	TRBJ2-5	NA	CASSVGSGTQYF	TGTGCCAGCAGCGTAGGCTCGGGGACCCAGTACTTC
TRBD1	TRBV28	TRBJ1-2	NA	CASSLGQGAGGYTF	TGTGCCAGCAGTTTAGGACAGGGGGCGGGTGGCTACACCTTC
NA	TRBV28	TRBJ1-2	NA	CASSSTGRPYYGYTF	TGTGCCAGCAGTTCGACGGGTCGACCCTACTATGGCTACACCTTC
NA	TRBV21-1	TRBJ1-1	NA	CASSLTGGVKPEAFF	TGTGCCAGCAGCTTAACGGGGGGCGTGAAACCTGAAGCTTTCTTT
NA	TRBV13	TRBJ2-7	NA	CASSLHGRAYEQYF	TGTGCCAGCAGCTTACACGGCAGGGCGTACGAGCAGTACTTC
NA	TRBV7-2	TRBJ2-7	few	CASSLAGGSLSYEQYF	TGTGCCAGCAGCTTAGCCGGGGGTAGCCTTTCCTACGAGCAGTACTTC
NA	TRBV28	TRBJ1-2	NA	CASSLNRVNYGYTF	TGTGCCAGCAGTTTAAACAGGGTAAACTATGGCTACACCTTC
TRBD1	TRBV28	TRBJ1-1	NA	CASRRDSEAFF	TGTGCCAGCAGACGGGACAGTGAAGCTTTCTTT
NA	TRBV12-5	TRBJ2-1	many	CASGPNTGNEQFF	TGTGCTAGTGGACCTAACACGGGGAATGAGCAGTTCTTC
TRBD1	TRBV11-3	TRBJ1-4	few	CASSSTRQGPTNEKLFF	TGTGCCAGCAGCTCCACCCGACAGGGACCAACTAATGAAAAACTGTTTTTT
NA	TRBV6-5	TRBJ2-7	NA	CASSPSPYEQYF	TGTGCCAGCAGCCCATCCCCCTACGAGCAGTACTTC
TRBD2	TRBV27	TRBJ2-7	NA	CASSFGLAGYEQYF	TGTGCCAGCAGTTTTGGCCTAGCGGGGTACGAGCAGTACTTC
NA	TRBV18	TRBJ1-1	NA	CASSATSNTEAFF	TGTGCCAGCTCAGCGACATCTAACACTGAAGCTTTCTTT
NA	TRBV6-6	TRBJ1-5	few	CASSSATGISNQPQHF	TGTGCCAGCAGTTCTGCCACAGGGATTTCCAATCAGCCCCAGCATTTT
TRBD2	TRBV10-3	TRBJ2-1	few	CAITLGLAGSYNEQFF	TGTGCCATCACCCTGGGACTAGCGGGCTCCTACAATGAGCAGTTCTTC
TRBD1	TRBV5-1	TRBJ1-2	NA	CASSLAPTGNYGYTF	TGCGCCAGCAGCTTGGCCCCGACAGGGAACTATGGCTACACCTTC
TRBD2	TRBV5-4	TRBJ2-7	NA	CATSGGGAYEQYF	TGTGCCACATCTGGTGGGGGGGCCTACGAGCAGTACTTC
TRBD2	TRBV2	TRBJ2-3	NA	CAGRTSGRTRDTQYF	TGTGCCGGCCGGACTAGCGGGAGGACCCGAGATACGCAGTATTTT
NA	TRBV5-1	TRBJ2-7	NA	CASSLARSEQYF	TGCGCCAGCAGCTTGGCCAGGTCCGAGCAGTACTTC
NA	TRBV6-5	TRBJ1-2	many	CASRAAGVGYGYTF	TGTGCCAGCAGGGCTGCAGGGGTCGGCTATGGCTACACCTTC
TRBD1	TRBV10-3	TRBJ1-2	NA	CAIPTLRGAGGYTF	TGTGCCATCCCAACCCTCAGGGGGGCTGGGGGCTACACCTTC
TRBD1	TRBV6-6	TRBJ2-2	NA	CASSIGTGGSGELFF	TGTGCCAGCTCCATAGGGACAGGGGGTTCCGGGGAGCTGTTTTTT
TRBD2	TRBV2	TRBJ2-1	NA	CASNPSGRAAAYNEQFF	TGTGCCAGCAATCCTAGCGGGAGGGCCGCCGCCTACAATGAGCAGTTCTTC
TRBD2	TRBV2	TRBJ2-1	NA	CASSPRTSIYEQFF	TGTGCCAGCAGTCCCCGGACTAGCATATATGAGCAGTTCTTC
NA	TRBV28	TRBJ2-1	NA	CASSSGGMTDEQFF	TGTGCCAGCAGTTCAGGCGGGATGACGGATGAGCAGTTCTTC